The source of this T cell receptor beta chain is a study of blood T cells in healthy people across ages. This CDR3 spans 12 amino acids. The V gene's germline CDR1 is LGHDT and CDR2 YNNKEL (reference sequence). Together with a sample-barcoded 5' primer, a J-beta primer mix was included in a second PCR lasting about 7 to 12 cycles. With 12 random nucleotides, a template-switch adaptor tagged each individual cDNA molecule. TCRdb reprocessed the 5' RACE reads via MiXCR and lists one record per CDR3 protein. The data hold approximately 1,700,000 distinct CDR3 sequences, with about 39% observed a single time. Peripheral blood samples of around 9.8 milliliters were drawn from each donor. Findings and limits, study-wide: Greater diversity and more naive CD4+ cells were seen in long-lived donors than in aged donors.

This clonotype has just one count. The antigen is unknown. A junction end diverges from the germline sequence, so it may reflect a read error. J is TRBJ2-1 and V is TRBV3-1; D uncertain. Sample: blood. This TCR was sampled from a human donor in good health. Here the CDR3 reads CASGQDKGNQFF. The DNA of the CDR3 is TGTGCCAGCGGCCAAGATAAAGGAAACCAGTTCTTC.